A selection of T cell receptor beta chains follows, all from one sample in a study of identical twins. TCRdb itself ran the 5' RACE reads through MiXCR, one entry per CDR3 protein. Counted here are about 470,000 distinct CDR3 sequences, less than 25% occurring once; the ten biggest clones make up 2.9%. This sample also belongs to another study, concerning T cells expressing NK-cell markers.

Sequenced material: CD4+ T cells sorted from blood. All receptors come from a woman aged 18-29 years in good health. Both conserved end residues are part of each CDR3. D genes are given only for firm matches. Not all rows give a size; the values are once, few, many and, for expanded clones, a class.

j_gene: TRBJ1-2
v_gene: TRBV15
d_gene: .
abundance: .
CDR3nt: TGTGCCACCAGCAGAGAGGGTCCGGGAAGGGCTAGCTACACCTTC
CDR3aa: CATSREGPGRASYTF

j_gene: TRBJ2-7
v_gene: TRBV3-1
d_gene: .
abundance: few
CDR3nt: TGTGCCAGCAGCCGATCAGGGCACGAGCAGTACTTC
CDR3aa: CASSRSGHEQYF

j_gene: TRBJ2-3
v_gene: TRBV6-1
d_gene: .
abundance: .
CDR3nt: TGTGCCAGCAGCCGATCCCGGACTGCAGATACGCAGTATTTT
CDR3aa: CASSRSRTADTQYF

j_gene: TRBJ2-2
v_gene: TRBV5-1
d_gene: .
abundance: many
CDR3nt: TGCGCCAGCAGCTCTGACTCCACCGGGGAGCTGTTTTTT
CDR3aa: CASSSDSTGELFF

j_gene: TRBJ2-2
v_gene: TRBV20-1
d_gene: .
abundance: .
CDR3nt: TGCAGTGCTAGATACCCATCGAGGGCCGGGGAGCTGTTTTTT
CDR3aa: CSARYPSRAGELFF

j_gene: TRBJ2-2
v_gene: TRBV6-1
d_gene: .
abundance: few
CDR3nt: TGTGCCAGCAGTGAATTCGGCAGGGGACACGGCGGGGAGCTGTTTTTT
CDR3aa: CASSEFGRGHGGELFF

j_gene: TRBJ2-7
v_gene: TRBV7-9
d_gene: .
abundance: few
CDR3nt: TGTGCCAGCAGCTTAGTCCGGGACGACTACGAGCAGTACTTC
CDR3aa: CASSLVRDDYEQYF

j_gene: TRBJ2-2
v_gene: TRBV6-4
d_gene: TRBD2
abundance: .
CDR3nt: TGTGCCAGCAGCCCGGGACTACTACGATTTCCTTTCACCGGGGAGCTGTTTTTT
CDR3aa: CASSPGLLRFPFTGELFF

j_gene: TRBJ1-1
v_gene: TRBV6-5
d_gene: .
abundance: few
CDR3nt: TGTGCCAGCAGTTCAGTGATTAGGGCGGGTGGCACTGAAGCTTTCTTT
CDR3aa: CASSSVIRAGGTEAFF

j_gene: TRBJ2-1
v_gene: TRBV3-1
d_gene: .
abundance: few
CDR3nt: TGTGCCAGCAGCCAGCGGGACGCCAATGAGCAGTTCTTC
CDR3aa: CASSQRDANEQFF

j_gene: TRBJ2-7
v_gene: TRBV12-3/TRBV12-4
d_gene: TRBD1
abundance: many
CDR3nt: TGTGCCAGCAGCCCCTCCGGGACAGGCCGTTACGAGCAGTACTTC
CDR3aa: CASSPSGTGRYEQYF

j_gene: TRBJ2-3
v_gene: TRBV10-3
d_gene: .
abundance: few
CDR3nt: TGTGCCATCAGTGGGGGCTCAACAGATACGCAGTATTTT
CDR3aa: CAISGGSTDTQYF

j_gene: TRBJ2-2
v_gene: TRBV20-1
d_gene: TRBD1
abundance: few
CDR3nt: TGCAGTGCTCCGGGACAGGGGAGGACCGGGGAGCTGTTTTTT
CDR3aa: CSAPGQGRTGELFF

j_gene: TRBJ2-5
v_gene: TRBV6-5
d_gene: .
abundance: once
CDR3nt: TGTGCCAGCAGTTACAGGGTCACAGGGCTAGCAGGGGAGACCCAGTACTTC
CDR3aa: CASSYRVTGLAGETQYF

j_gene: TRBJ2-1
v_gene: TRBV5-1
d_gene: .
abundance: few
CDR3nt: TGCGCCAGCAGCTTGGTAGTAGGCAATGAGCAGTTCTTC
CDR3aa: CASSLVVGNEQFF

j_gene: TRBJ2-1
v_gene: TRBV7-9
d_gene: .
abundance: .
CDR3nt: TGTGCCAGCAGCTTAAGGGACATGAGTAGGAATGAGCAGTTCTTC
CDR3aa: CASSLRDMSRNEQFF

j_gene: TRBJ1-1
v_gene: TRBV9
d_gene: TRBD1
abundance: .
CDR3nt: TGTGCCAGCAGCGTAGCACCAGACAGGGGCACTGAAGCTTTCTTT
CDR3aa: CASSVAPDRGTEAFF

j_gene: TRBJ2-1
v_gene: TRBV5-1
d_gene: .
abundance: few
CDR3nt: TGCGCCAGCAGCTTGATGGCCCGAGGGGATGAGCAGTTCTTC
CDR3aa: CASSLMARGDEQFF

j_gene: TRBJ1-1
v_gene: TRBV20-1
d_gene: .
abundance: .
CDR3nt: TGCAGTGCTAGAACAGGGAAGTTGACTGAAGCTTTCTTT
CDR3aa: CSARTGKLTEAFF

j_gene: TRBJ1-1
v_gene: TRBV10-3
d_gene: .
abundance: .
CDR3nt: TGTGCCATCACCCCAGGCGGGGGCAGCACTGAAGCTTTCTTT
CDR3aa: CAITPGGGSTEAFF

j_gene: TRBJ2-3
v_gene: TRBV5-1
d_gene: .
abundance: few
CDR3nt: TGCGCCAGCAGCTGGGTCTCACAAGCGGCAGATACGCAGTATTTT
CDR3aa: CASSWVSQAADTQYF

j_gene: TRBJ2-7
v_gene: TRBV7-8
d_gene: .
abundance: .
CDR3nt: TGTGCCAGCAGCTTTTACCAGGGATCCTACGAGCAGTACTTC
CDR3aa: CASSFYQGSYEQYF

j_gene: TRBJ1-2
v_gene: TRBV12-3/TRBV12-4
d_gene: TRBD1
abundance: once
CDR3nt: TGTGCCAGCACCTTACACCTGGACAGGGGCTACACCTTC
CDR3aa: CASTLHLDRGYTF

j_gene: TRBJ2-5
v_gene: TRBV11-2
d_gene: .
abundance: few
CDR3nt: TGTGCCAGCAGCTTTGGGGTTGTGGAGACCCAGTACTTC
CDR3aa: CASSFGVVETQYF

j_gene: TRBJ2-3
v_gene: TRBV20-1
d_gene: TRBD1
abundance: few
CDR3nt: TGCAGTGCCTGGGACAGGGAGTCAGATACGCAGTATTTT
CDR3aa: CSAWDRESDTQYF

j_gene: TRBJ1-1
v_gene: TRBV20-1
d_gene: .
abundance: few
CDR3nt: TGCAGTGCTACAAGGCAGCCCAACACTGAAGCTTTCTTT
CDR3aa: CSATRQPNTEAFF

j_gene: TRBJ1-6
v_gene: TRBV5-1
d_gene: TRBD1
abundance: .
CDR3nt: TGCGCCAGCAGCCTGAACCCGGGACAGGGGGCCTCACCCCTCCACTTT
CDR3aa: CASSLNPGQGASPLHF

j_gene: TRBJ2-3
v_gene: TRBV12-3/TRBV12-4
d_gene: .
abundance: once
CDR3nt: TGTGCCAGCAGCCCAACTAGCTACACGCAGTATTTT
CDR3aa: CASSPTSYTQYF

j_gene: TRBJ1-1
v_gene: TRBV18
d_gene: .
abundance: .
CDR3nt: TGTGCCAGCTCACCACCTAACCTGAACACTGAAGCTTTCTTT
CDR3aa: CASSPPNLNTEAFF

j_gene: TRBJ2-2
v_gene: TRBV12-3/TRBV12-4
d_gene: TRBD2
abundance: .
CDR3nt: TGTGCCAGCAGCCCATATCTAGCGGGGGCCACCGGGGAGCTGTTTTTT
CDR3aa: CASSPYLAGATGELFF

j_gene: TRBJ2-7
v_gene: TRBV12-5
d_gene: TRBD2
abundance: .
CDR3nt: TGTGCTAGTGGTTTGGCCCCAGCGGGAACTACGAGCGAGCAGTACTTC
CDR3aa: CASGLAPAGTTSEQYF

j_gene: TRBJ2-3
v_gene: TRBV9
d_gene: .
abundance: .
CDR3nt: TGTGCCAGCAGCGTAGGTAGGGGTGCGGGCACAGATACGCAGTATTTT
CDR3aa: CASSVGRGAGTDTQYF

j_gene: TRBJ2-5
v_gene: TRBV18
d_gene: .
abundance: few
CDR3nt: TGTGCCAGCCGAAGTGACATAGAGACCCAGTACTTC
CDR3aa: CASRSDIETQYF

j_gene: TRBJ1-2
v_gene: TRBV2
d_gene: .
abundance: few
CDR3nt: TGTGCCAGCAGCCCACTGGAGGGTTCAGGGCATGGCTACACCTTC
CDR3aa: CASSPLEGSGHGYTF

j_gene: TRBJ2-3
v_gene: TRBV27
d_gene: .
abundance: many
CDR3nt: TGTGCCAGCAGTCGGAGCACAGATACGCAGTATTTT
CDR3aa: CASSRSTDTQYF

j_gene: TRBJ2-7
v_gene: TRBV4-3
d_gene: .
abundance: few
CDR3nt: TGCGCCAGCAGCCAAGGACAGGACTACGAGCAGTACTTC
CDR3aa: CASSQGQDYEQYF

j_gene: TRBJ1-4
v_gene: TRBV5-1
d_gene: TRBD1
abundance: few
CDR3nt: TGCGCCAGCAGCGACGGACAGGGGAGCGAAAAACTGTTTTTT
CDR3aa: CASSDGQGSEKLFF

j_gene: TRBJ1-1
v_gene: TRBV5-1
d_gene: .
abundance: few
CDR3nt: TGCGCCAGCAGCTTGCTCGGCAGCGGCGGAAATTTGAACACTGAAGCTTTCTTT
CDR3aa: CASSLLGSGGNLNTEAFF

j_gene: TRBJ1-2
v_gene: TRBV12-3/TRBV12-4
d_gene: .
abundance: .
CDR3nt: TGTGCCAGCAGTTTATGGCAGGAAGGAGGGACCTTC
CDR3aa: CASSLWQEGGTF

j_gene: TRBJ2-3
v_gene: TRBV13
d_gene: .
abundance: .
CDR3nt: TGTGCCAGCAGCTTCCGGGGAGCTAGCACAGATACGCAGTATTTT
CDR3aa: CASSFRGASTDTQYF

j_gene: TRBJ2-7
v_gene: TRBV10-3
d_gene: .
abundance: .
CDR3nt: TGTGCCGTCAGTGAGTCGACTGTCACCTTCTACGAGCAGTACTTC
CDR3aa: CAVSESTVTFYEQYF

j_gene: TRBJ2-1
v_gene: TRBV5-5
d_gene: .
abundance: once
CDR3nt: TGTGCCAGCAGCTTGGTACAGGACTCGGGGGAGCAGTTCTTC
CDR3aa: CASSLVQDSGEQFF

j_gene: TRBJ2-7
v_gene: TRBV20-1
d_gene: .
abundance: .
CDR3nt: TGCAGTGCTAGAGATTACCGGACGCTCGGGGAGCAGTACTTC
CDR3aa: CSARDYRTLGEQYF

j_gene: TRBJ2-7
v_gene: TRBV12-3/TRBV12-4
d_gene: .
abundance: many
CDR3nt: TGTGCCAGCAGGGTGGACAGATTCTACGAGCAGTACTTC
CDR3aa: CASRVDRFYEQYF

j_gene: TRBJ2-7
v_gene: TRBV18
d_gene: .
abundance: few
CDR3nt: TGTGCCAGCTCACCATCGGCCAACGTCTACGAGCAGTACTTC
CDR3aa: CASSPSANVYEQYF

j_gene: TRBJ2-4
v_gene: TRBV18
d_gene: .
abundance: few
CDR3nt: TGTGCCAGCTCACCGTTAGTTGGACAGGCCAAAAACATTCAGTACTTC
CDR3aa: CASSPLVGQAKNIQYF

j_gene: TRBJ2-1
v_gene: TRBV7-2
d_gene: TRBD2
abundance: .
CDR3nt: TGTGCCAGCAGCTTAGGCGGGGGGGTCGGTGAGCAGTTCTTC
CDR3aa: CASSLGGGVGEQFF